This T cell receptor beta chain comes out of a study of blood T cell repertoires in COVID-19. Background on the study: PBMCs, B-cell-depleted T cells, or T cells provided the cDNA or gDNA that made up the material.

The CDR3 consists of 17 residues. Germline CDR1 MNHEY, CDR2 SVGEGT. Trimming removed 6 bases at V and 1 base at J, with 18 bases between. Clones were read by immunoSEQ multiplex PCR, and TCRdb kept only the in-frame ones, dropping some. The table lists over 200,000 clones, approximately 91% of them singletons, with 2.6% in the top ten. The material sequenced was peripheral blood. V and J are TRBV6-2 or TRBV6-3 and TRBJ2-2, with a weak D call TRBD1 (6 bases). The sequence was obtained from a person aged 18-30 years with COVID-19, enrolled during active disease. The CDR3 sequence is CASSKRRGSLNTGELFF. The CDR3 DNA reads TGTGCCAGCAGCAAACGTAGGGGGTCCTTGAACACCGGGGAGCTGTTTTTT.